The 30 T cell receptor beta chains below all came from one sample that was sequenced in a study of T cells in localized non-small cell lung cancer. Here immunoSEQ multiplex PCR was the method, and the copy in TCRdb shows in-frame clones only, minus some. The repertoire includes around 45,000 clones, 86% of them detected once, and roughly 2.5% sits in the top ten. The sequencing here drew on PBMCs, taken before any cancer treatment. The receptor set was obtained from a man aged 40 to 69 with stage II lung adenocarcinoma.

The genes are TRBV28 and TRBJ2-5; 9 bases are shared with TRBD1. V gave up 4 bases and J gave up 5 bases; unmatched junction bases: 17. The germline gives CDR1 MDHEN, CDR2 SYDVKM. This CDR3 region has 18 residues. The chain's CDR3 is CASSSYLSSWDRAETQYF. CDR3 nucleotides: TGTGCCAGCAGTTCATACCTCTCTTCGTGGGACAGGGCGGAGACCCAGTACTTC.

V is TRBV30 and J is TRBJ1-3; D gene uncertain. The CDR3 runs 12 residues. Germline assignment: CDR1 GTSNPN and CDR2 SVGIG (reference sequence). V lost 7 bases and J lost 1, with 8 bases in between. The DNA for the CDR3 is TGTGCCTATCAGGTTTCTGGAAACACCATATATTTT. This translates into CAYQVSGNTIYF.

The V gene is TRBV4-2, the J gene TRBJ2-3; 14 bases match TRBD2. Per the germline V gene, CDR1 is LGHNA and CDR2 is YNFKEQ. The length of the CDR3 is 21 residues. Trimming took 4 bases from V and 3 from J; bases not matched to a gene: 18. DNA for the CDR3: TGTGCCAGCAGCCTACGGACTAGCGGGGGGTCCCTCCTACGTATTACAGATACGCAGTATTTT. This codes for CASSLRTSGGSLLRITDTQYF.

This clone was seen only once. The genes are TRBV15 and TRBJ2-5; D possibly corresponds to TRBD2 (5 bases). V lost 5 bases to trimming and J lost 5 bases, with 18 bases between them. This CDR3 region has 15 residues. Germline V gene data show CDR1 as LNHNV and CDR2 as YYDKDF (reference sequence). The CDR3 spells CATSPRHFSGETQYF. The CDR3 nucleotides read TGTGCCACCAGCCCTCGACACTTCTCGGGGGAGACCCAGTACTTC.

The chain couples TRBV9 to TRBJ1-1; D remains ambiguous. Germline V CDR1 and CDR2: SGDLS, YYNGEE. The CDR3 contains 12 residues. Trimming removed 0 bases from V and 7 bases from J, with 7 bases in between. CDR3 sequence: CASSVEGGEAFF. The CDR3 DNA reads TGTGCCAGCAGCGTAGAAGGAGGTGAAGCTTTCTTT.

The chain uses TRBV5-4 and TRBJ2-3; 8 bases fit TRBD2. Trimming at V came to 3 bases and at J to 4 bases, leaving 16 bases not matched to a gene. The CDR3 totals 18 residues. The germline V gene has CDR1 SGHNT and CDR2 YYREEE (reference sequence). In nucleotides, the CDR3 is TGTGCCAGCAGCTCTGGTAGCGGGGTCCTTCGCGGCGCAGATACGCAGTATTTT. Translated: CASSSGSGVLRGADTQYF.

This clone was observed a single time. The rearrangement links TRBV15 to TRBJ2-5; 8 bases align to TRBD1. Germline-derived CDR1 and CDR2 are LNHNV and YYDKDF (reference sequence). With V trimmed by 2 bases and J by 2 bases, 13 bases remained unmatched. This CDR3 has 18 residues. The CDR3 sequence is CATSRKKFGTGFQETQYF. Here the CDR3 DNA reads TGTGCCACCAGCAGAAAGAAATTTGGGACAGGTTTTCAAGAGACCCAGTACTTC. The whole variable domain, filled in from reference TRBV15 and TRBJ2-5, reads DAMVIQNPRYQVTQFGKPVTLSCSQTLNHNVMYWYQQKSSQAPKLLFHYYDKDFNNEADTPDNFQSRRPNTSFCFLDIRSPGLGDTAMYLCATSRKKFGTGFQETQYFGPGTRLLVL.

J is TRBJ1-1 and V is TRBV7-8; D is possibly TRBD1 (5 bases). V lost 5 bases, J lost 10 bases, and 14 bases lay in between. This CDR3 has 12 residues. Germline CDR1 SGHVS, CDR2 FQNEAQ. The CDR3 spells CASSMVRVGAFF. CDR3 in DNA: TGTGCCAGCAGCATGGTCAGGGTGGGAGCTTTCTTT.

This clone has only one observation. The chain joins TRBV6-5 to TRBJ1-4; D ambiguous. V lost 6 bases and J lost 2, with 4 bases in between. The CDR3 runs 12 residues. Germline loops: CDR1 MNHEY, CDR2 SVGAGI. Written as DNA, the CDR3 is TGTGCCAGCAGGCTGACTAATGAAAAACTGTTTTTT. This encodes CASRLTNEKLFF.

This chain links TRBV5-7 with TRBJ2-7, with D tentatively TRBD1 (6 bases). TRBV5-7 carries the ORF label, with uncertain function. CDR3 size: 12 residues. The ends were cut back, 2 bases at V and 7 bases at J, with 10 bases in the middle. CDR3 in amino acids: CASSFGTGEQYV. In DNA form, the CDR3 reads TGTGCCAGCAGCTTCGGCACAGGGGAGCAGTACGTC.

The rearrangement links TRBV29-1 to TRBJ2-2; D is possibly TRBD1 (6 bases). V lost 5 bases and J 7 bases, leaving 17 bases between the germline ends. Germline CDR1 SQVTM, CDR2 ANQGSEA. The CDR3 is 14 amino acids. DNA of the CDR3: TGCAGCGTTTCGAAGGCAGGGGATGTCGGGGAGCTGTTTTTT. This sequence encodes CSVSKAGDVGELFF.

This rearrangement joins TRBV30 to TRBJ1-6; weak D call: TRBD1 (6 bases). With 0 bases removed from V and 4 bases from J, the gap between germline ends came to 10 bases. CDR1 is GTSNPN, CDR2 SVGIG, per germline (reference sequence). The CDR3 spans 15 residues. CDR3 nucleotide sequence: TGTGCCTGGAGTGTAGGAGGGGGGTATAATTCACCCCTCCACTTT. It translates to CAWSVGGGYNSPLHF.

The gene calls are TRBV6-6 and TRBJ2-3; unclear D gene. Germline CDR1 MNHNY, CDR2 SVGAGI (reference sequence). Trimming pared 0 bases from V and 1 base from J, leaving 5 bases between. The length of the CDR3 is 14 residues. CDR3 amino acids: CASSYSRRTDTQYF. CDR3 in DNA: TGTGCCAGCAGTTACTCGAGGCGCACAGATACGCAGTATTTT.

The chain uses TRBV10-2 and TRBJ1-5; TRBD1 agrees at 7 bases. This CDR3 contains 13 residues. Trimming removed 3 bases from V and 7 bases from J; junction bases left unmatched: 3. Germline loops: CDR1 WSHSY, CDR2 SAAADI. CDR3 bases: TGCGCCAGCAGTGAAGACAGGGCCCAGCCCCAGCATTTT. This gives the protein CASSEDRAQPQHF.

This sequence joins TRBV19 and TRBJ2-7, with D unresolved. This CDR3 has 15 residues. CDR1 LNHDA and CDR2 SQIVND come from the germline V gene (reference sequence). V was cut by 0 bases and J by 4 bases, with 13 bases left in between. CDR3 residues: CASSIDPGGPYEQYF. DNA for the CDR3: TGTGCCAGTAGTATAGATCCGGGTGGACCTTACGAGCAGTACTTC.

The rearrangement joins TRBV18 to TRBJ2-7; 7 nucleotides line up with TRBD1. The CDR3 is 15 amino acids. J gave up 2 bases and V 6 bases, and 10 bases lay outside the gene matches. CDR1 KGHSH and CDR2 LQKENI come from the germline V gene. In DNA, the CDR3 is TGTGCCAGCTCCACCACACAGGGGACCCCCTACGAGCAGTACTTC. Protein product: CASSTTQGTPYEQYF.

This chain uses TRBV14 with TRBJ1-4; no definite D call. The V gene's germline CDR1 is SGHDN and CDR2 FVKESK. The CDR3 is 15 amino acids. Deletions cut 6 bases from V and 0 bases from J, with 11 bases between. CDR3 DNA sequence: TGTGCCAGCAGTCGTATTACTACAACTAATGAAAAACTGTTTTTT. Residues: CASSRITTTNEKLFF.

This chain joins TRBV10-3 and TRBJ2-2; the match to TRBD1 covers 11 bases. After removal of 3 bases from V and 2 bases from J, the junction contained 5 bases not matched to a gene. The CDR3 runs 17 residues. Germline values: CDR1 ENHRY, CDR2 SYGVKD. The CDR3 sequence is CAISDPGQGVNTGELFF. In DNA form, the CDR3 reads TGTGCCATCAGTGACCCGGGACAGGGGGTTAACACCGGGGAGCTGTTTTTT.

The chain combines TRBV5-1 with TRBJ1-6, with D possibly matching TRBD1 (5 bases). The CDR3 has 16 amino acids. The V end was cut by 0 bases, the J end by 6 bases, with 13 bases between. CDR1 and CDR2 from the germline V gene are SGHRS and YFSETQ. CDR3 region: CASSLVGAGSNSPLHF. The CDR3 nucleotides are TGCGCCAGCAGCTTGGTTGGGGCAGGCAGTAATTCACCCCTCCACTTT. Full variable domain (missing parts from reference TRBV5-1 and TRBJ1-6): KAGVTQTPRYLIKTRGQQVTLSCSPISGHRSVSWYQQTPGQGLQFLFEYFSETQRNKGNFPGRFSGRQFSNSRSEMNVSTLELGDSALYLCASSLVGAGSNSPLHFGNGTRLTVT.

The CDR3 loop reads CASSLEGLGAGTSDTQYF. CDR3 in DNA: TGTGCCAGCAGCTTAGAAGGCTTAGGAGCCGGTACTTCGGATACGCAGTATTTT. V usage is TRBV7-2 and J usage is TRBJ2-3, with D unresolved. This CDR3 spans 18 amino acids. V was pared by 1 base and J by 6 bases, with 23 bases between. Germline V lookup: CDR1 SGHTA, CDR2 FQGNSA.

This sequence joins TRBV4-2 and TRBJ1-3, with 8 bases matching TRBD1. After removal of 0 bases from V and 0 bases from J, the junction contained 7 bases not matched to a gene. The germline gives CDR1 LGHNA, CDR2 YNFKEQ. This CDR3 comprises 18 residues. CDR3 sequence (DNA): TGTGCCAGCAGCCAAGAGGGACAGGCGCTCCCCTCTGGAAACACCATATATTTT. This gives the protein CASSQEGQALPSGNTIYF.

This chain joins TRBV30 and TRBJ1-5; possible D gene TRBD1, 6 bases. V lost 1 base, J lost 0 bases, and 10 bases lay in between. Germline V gene sequence: CDR1 GTSNPN, CDR2 SVGIG (reference sequence). This CDR3 spans 15 amino acids. The CDR3 bases are TGTGCCTGGAGTGGACAGGAATATAGCAATCAGCCCCAGCATTTT. Amino acid sequence: CAWSGQEYSNQPQHF. Based on the CDR3 plus reference TRBV30 and TRBJ1-5, the full variable domain is SQTIHQWPATLVQPVGSPLSLECTVEGTSNPNLYWYRQAAGRGLQLLFYSVGIGQISSEVPQNLSASRPQDRQFILSSKKLLLSDSGFYLCAWSGQEYSNQPQHFGDGTRLSIL.

The chain couples TRBV5-1 to TRBJ2-6; D gene unclear. V lost 4 bases to trimming and J lost 0 bases, with 8 bases between them. The CDR3 runs 15 residues. Germline V lookup: CDR1 SGHRS, CDR2 YFSETQ. The CDR3 loop is CASSPRNSGANVLTF. The CDR3 nucleotides are TGCGCCAGCAGCCCCCGAAACTCTGGGGCCAACGTCCTGACTTTC.

This sequence joins TRBV4-1 and TRBJ1-3, with a weak D call TRBD1 (6 bases). V dropped 1 base and J dropped 2 bases, with 12 bases sitting between them. Per the germline V gene, CDR1 is MGHRA and CDR2 is YSYEKL. This CDR3 has 16 residues. The CDR3, as DNA: TGCGCCAGCAGCCAAGGCCCTAGGGGGACTGGAAACACCATATATTTT. It specifies CASSQGPRGTGNTIYF.

This chain uses TRBV5-1 with TRBJ2-2; 11 bases align to TRBD2. V shed 1 base, J shed 7 bases, and the junction held 3 bases outside the gene matches. The CDR3 contains 15 residues. Germline CDR1 and CDR2: SGHRS and YFSETQ. The CDR3 loop is CASSLLGTSGGELFF. The CDR3, as DNA: TGCGCCAGCAGCTTGTTAGGGACTAGCGGCGGGGAGCTGTTTTTT.

This clone was detected only once. V gene TRBV7-6 combines with J gene TRBJ1-1, with D tentatively TRBD1 (6 bases). V was pared by 0 bases and J by 6 bases, with 11 bases between. The germline V gene encodes CDR1 SGHVS and CDR2 FNYEAQ. The CDR3 is made up of 14 amino acids. This chain's CDR3 is CASSLAGGGSEAFF. CDR3 nucleotide sequence: TGTGCCAGCAGCTTAGCTGGGGGGGGCTCTGAAGCTTTCTTT.

The genes are TRBV4-2 and TRBJ2-5; 8 bases are a match to TRBD2. With 0 bases clipped from V and 4 bases from J, the junction kept 13 bases outside the gene matches. The CDR3 loop spans 18 amino acids. The V gene's germline CDR1 is LGHNA and CDR2 YNFKEQ. CDR3 sequence (DNA): TGTGCCAGCAGCCAAGAACGTGGGGGACTAGGAGAGGGAGAGACCCAGTACTTC. Encoded protein: CASSQERGGLGEGETQYF.

CDR3 sequence reads: CASSDRGNTGELFF. CDR3 nucleotide sequence: TGTGCCAGCAGTGACAGGGGTAACACCGGGGAGCTGTTTTTT. This rearrangement joins TRBV2 to TRBJ2-2, with D possibly TRBD1 on 6 matching bases. The germline gives CDR1 SNHLY, CDR2 FYNNEI. CDR3 length: 14 residues. V was trimmed by 3 bases and J by 2 bases, leaving 7 bases between them.

The rearrangement uses TRBV5-6 and TRBJ1-5; D unresolved. V was pared by 4 bases and J by 1 base, with 6 bases between. Germline CDR1 reads SGHDT; CDR2 reads YYEEEE. The CDR3 is made up of 13 amino acids. CDR3 in DNA: TGTGCCAGCAGCCGTTGGAGCAATCAGCCCCAGCATTTT. This encodes CASSRWSNQPQHF.

V and J are TRBV9 and TRBJ1-1; TRBD1 might be the D (6 bases). The CDR3 has 14 amino acids. Trimming took off 6 bases at V and 3 bases at J, with 15 bases between the two ends. Germline V gene lookup returns CDR1 SGDLS and CDR2 YYNGEE. The CDR3 sequence is CASNFRGADTEAFF. For the CDR3, the DNA is TGTGCCAGCAACTTTCGGGGGGCGGACACTGAAGCTTTCTTT.